This T cell receptor (gamma chain) was retrieved from a study of gammadelta T cells in human blood (dated by TCRdb to 2018 to 2020). General findings and caveats noted by the study authors: According to the study, polyclonal expansion of innate gamma-delta T cells immediately after birth appeared to be driven by microbial exposure.

The germline V gene (reference sequence) supplies CDR1 VTNTFY and CDR2 YDVSTARD. The CDR3 has 12 amino acids, counting the end cysteine and phenylalanine. Kept here is only the CDR3 DNA, which spans 36 bases and is read in frame from base 1. V is pruned by 3 bases and J by 4 bases, leaving 3 bases of the junction without a gene match. This clone is judged large (0.1 to 1%). What this receptor recognizes is not known. There are no base qualities to consult, and no much larger clone falls within one base. Libraries were made using RT-PCR. TCRdb names Illumina MiSeq as the instrument used. For TCRdb, the public reads were processed anew by CATT, and duplicate DNA sequences were folded into one row. The sample has about 900 gamma-chain clones on record, 7.5% to 10% of them singletons. About 9% of the sample comes from the top ten.

The sequence came from a human donor. Sequences were obtained from non-Vgamma9Vdelta2 gamma-delta T cells from infant blood. This chain is built from TRGV3 and TRGJ1 or TRGJ2. The DNA sequence follows: TGTGCCACCTGGGACGGATATTATAAGAAACTCTTT. It translates as CATWDGYYKKLF.